Below are 9 T cell receptor beta chains sequenced from a single sample in a study of a mutant IDH1 vaccine in newly diagnosed glioma. Their antigen targets remain unknown. Repertoires were generated with immunoSEQ multiplex PCR, while TCRdb's copy carries only in-frame clones and drops some. The repertoire has approximately 61,000 clones, about four fifths of them found once; the top ten carry approximately 5.9%. Indicated time point: week 11, during vaccination. Each vaccine dose was 300 ug of mutant IDH1 20-mer peptide, with topical imiquimod. The starting material was PBMCs, obtained from a glioma patient whose treatment included an IDH1 peptide vaccine. The receptors shown here come from a man aged 45-65 years with glioma.

This chain links TRBV7-8 with TRBJ2-3; D is uncertain. The germline V gene has CDR1 SGHVS and CDR2 FQNEAQ. The CDR3 runs 12 residues. The V and J ends lost 1 base and 8 bases respectively, with 7 bases between them. DNA for the CDR3: TGTGCCAGCAGCTTAGACCGAACTACGCAGTATTTT. Translation: CASSLDRTTQYF.

The chain has TRBV2 and TRBJ2-5, with a weak D call TRBD2 (6 bases). V was pared by 6 bases and J by 5 bases, with 13 bases between. This CDR3 has 13 amino acids. The V gene's germline CDR1 is SNHLY and CDR2 FYNNEI. CDR3 loop: CASSFEGGETQYF. As DNA, the CDR3 is TGTGCCAGCAGCTTCGAGGGAGGCGAGACCCAGTACTTC.

The V and J genes are TRBV28 and TRBJ2-3; weak D call: TRBD2 (6 bases). The CDR3 covers 15 residues. Per germline, CDR1 MDHEN and CDR2 SYDVKM. Trimming removed 3 bases from V and 4 bases from J, with 14 bases in between. The CDR3 loop reads CASSFGVADSDTQYF. DNA for the CDR3: TGTGCCAGCAGTTTCGGGGTAGCGGACTCAGATACGCAGTATTTT.

This chain links TRBV19 with TRBJ1-2; the match to TRBD1 covers 9 bases. With 5 bases clipped from V and 3 bases from J, the junction kept 7 bases outside the gene matches. The CDR3 consists of 15 residues. Germline CDR1 reads LNHDA; CDR2 reads SQIVND (reference sequence). The CDR3 region is CASSRKTGGDYGYTF. Here the CDR3 DNA reads TGTGCCAGTAGTCGAAAGACAGGGGGGGACTATGGCTACACCTTC.

The rearrangement joins TRBV5-1 to TRBJ2-5; D possibly corresponds to TRBD1 (7 bases). CDR1 and CDR2 (germline): SGHRS, YFSETQ. This CDR3 contains 22 residues. Trimming took off 4 bases at V and 0 bases at J, with 34 bases between the two ends. Written as DNA, the CDR3 is TGCGCCAGCAGCCTATGGAGGGCTGTTACCGGGACAGAAGGTCCTTACCAAGAGACCCAGTACTTC. Amino acid sequence: CASSLWRAVTGTEGPYQETQYF.

The CDR3 sequence: CASSFNPSGNTIYF. The CDR3 bases are TGTGCCAGCAGCTTCAACCCCTCTGGAAACACCATATATTTT. This rearrangement joins TRBV5-5 to TRBJ1-3; unclear D gene. Trimming shortened V by 2 bases and J by 0 bases, and 6 bases separated the two germline ends. CDR3 length: 14 amino acids. Germline V gives CDR1 SGHKS, CDR2 YYEKEE (reference sequence).

The rearrangement joins TRBV27 to TRBJ2-1, with a tentative D call TRBD2 (7 bases). The CDR3 runs to 12 residues. Germline values: CDR1 MNHEY, CDR2 SMNVEV (reference sequence). Trimming took off 2 bases at V and 10 bases at J, with 9 bases between the two ends. CDR3 in DNA: TGTGCCAGCAGTTTAAGGGGGGGGGAGCAGTTCTTC. It specifies CASSLRGGEQFF.

This sequence joins TRBV30 and TRBJ2-3; no clear D. Trimming pared 0 bases from V and 3 bases from J, leaving 7 bases between. The CDR3 has 13 amino acids. Germline V gene lookup returns CDR1 GTSNPN and CDR2 SVGIG (reference sequence). The CDR3 DNA follows: TGTGCCTGGAGTGTAGCACGGACAGATACGCAGTATTTT. Translating gives CAWSVARTDTQYF.

J is TRBJ1-4 and V is TRBV4-1; TRBD1 matches at 7 bases. J was trimmed by 8 bases and V by 0 bases; bases with no gene match: 9. Germline values: CDR1 MGHRA, CDR2 YSYEKL. This CDR3 has 16 residues. CDR3: CASSQDETGAGEKLFF. In DNA, the CDR3 is TGCGCCAGCAGCCAAGATGAAACAGGGGCAGGGGAAAAACTGTTTTTT.